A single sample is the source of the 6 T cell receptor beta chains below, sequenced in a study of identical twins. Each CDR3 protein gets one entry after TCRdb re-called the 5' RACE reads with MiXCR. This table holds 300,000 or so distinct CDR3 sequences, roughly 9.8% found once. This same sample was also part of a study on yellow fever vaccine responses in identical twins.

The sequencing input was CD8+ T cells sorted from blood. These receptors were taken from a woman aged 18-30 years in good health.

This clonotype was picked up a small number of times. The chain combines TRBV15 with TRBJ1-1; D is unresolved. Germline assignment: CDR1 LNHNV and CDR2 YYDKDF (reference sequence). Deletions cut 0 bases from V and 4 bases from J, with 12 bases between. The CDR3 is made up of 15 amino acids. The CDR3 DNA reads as TGTGCCACCAGCAGAGATAGGGTGTCGAGCACTGAAGCTTTCTTT. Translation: CATSRDRVSSTEAFF.

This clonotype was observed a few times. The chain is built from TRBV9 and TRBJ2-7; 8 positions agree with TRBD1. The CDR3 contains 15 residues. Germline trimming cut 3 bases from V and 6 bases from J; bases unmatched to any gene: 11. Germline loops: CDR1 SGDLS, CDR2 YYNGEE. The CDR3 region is CASSGGQGFYSEQYF. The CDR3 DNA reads TGTGCCAGCAGCGGAGGACAGGGATTTTACTCCGAGCAGTACTTC.

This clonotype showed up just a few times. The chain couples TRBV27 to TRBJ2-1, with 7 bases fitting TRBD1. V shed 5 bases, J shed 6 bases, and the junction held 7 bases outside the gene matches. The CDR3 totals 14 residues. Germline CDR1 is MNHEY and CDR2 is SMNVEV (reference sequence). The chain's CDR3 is CASSLTGSGNEQFF. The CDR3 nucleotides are TGTGCCAGCAGTCTGACAGGGTCTGGCAATGAGCAGTTCTTC.

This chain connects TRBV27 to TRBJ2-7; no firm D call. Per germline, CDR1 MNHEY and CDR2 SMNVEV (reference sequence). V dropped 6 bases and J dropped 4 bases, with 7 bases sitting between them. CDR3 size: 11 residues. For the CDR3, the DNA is TGTGCCAGCAGATCTCGTTACGAGCAGTACTTC. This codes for CASRSRYEQYF.

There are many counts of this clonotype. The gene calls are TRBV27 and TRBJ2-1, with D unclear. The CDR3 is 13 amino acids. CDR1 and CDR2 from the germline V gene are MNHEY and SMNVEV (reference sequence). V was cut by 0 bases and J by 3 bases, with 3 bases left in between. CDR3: CASSLSLYNEQFF. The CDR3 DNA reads TGTGCCAGCAGTTTATCGCTCTACAATGAGCAGTTCTTC.

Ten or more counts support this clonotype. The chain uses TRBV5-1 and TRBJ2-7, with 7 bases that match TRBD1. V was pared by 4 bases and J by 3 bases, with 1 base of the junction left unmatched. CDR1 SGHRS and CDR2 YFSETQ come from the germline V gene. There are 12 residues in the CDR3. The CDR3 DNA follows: TGCGCCAGCAGCGGGGACAGCTACGAGCAGTACTTC. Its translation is CASSGDSYEQYF.